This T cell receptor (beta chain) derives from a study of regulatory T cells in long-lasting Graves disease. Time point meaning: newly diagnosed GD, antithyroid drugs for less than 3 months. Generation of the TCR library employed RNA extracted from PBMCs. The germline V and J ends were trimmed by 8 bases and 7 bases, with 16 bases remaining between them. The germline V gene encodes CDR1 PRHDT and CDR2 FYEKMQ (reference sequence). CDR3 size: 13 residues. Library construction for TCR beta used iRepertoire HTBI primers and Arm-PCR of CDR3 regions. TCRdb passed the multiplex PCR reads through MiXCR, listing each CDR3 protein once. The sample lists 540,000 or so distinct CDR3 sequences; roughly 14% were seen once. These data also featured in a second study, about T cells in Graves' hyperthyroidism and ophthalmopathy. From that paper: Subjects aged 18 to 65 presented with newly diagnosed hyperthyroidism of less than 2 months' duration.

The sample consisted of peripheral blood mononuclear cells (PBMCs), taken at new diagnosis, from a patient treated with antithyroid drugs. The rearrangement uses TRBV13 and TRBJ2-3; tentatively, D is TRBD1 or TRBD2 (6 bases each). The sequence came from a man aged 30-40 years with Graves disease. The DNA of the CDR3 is TGTGCCAGCGGACCGGGGGCGGCCTATACGCAGTATTTT. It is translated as CASGPGAAYTQYF.